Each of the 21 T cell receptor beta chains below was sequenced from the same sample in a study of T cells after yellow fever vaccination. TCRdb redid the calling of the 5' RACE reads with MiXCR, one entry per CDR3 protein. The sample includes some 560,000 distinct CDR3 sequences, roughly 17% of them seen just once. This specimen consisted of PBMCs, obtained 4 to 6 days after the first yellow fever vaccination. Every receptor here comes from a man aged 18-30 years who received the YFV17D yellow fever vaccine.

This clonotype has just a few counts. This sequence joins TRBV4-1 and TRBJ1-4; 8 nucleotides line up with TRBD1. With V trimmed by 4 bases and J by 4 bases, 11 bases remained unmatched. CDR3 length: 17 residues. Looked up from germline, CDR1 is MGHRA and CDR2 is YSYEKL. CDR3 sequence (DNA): TGCGCCAGCAGCCCTTTAGGACAGGGCTGGGTTAATGAAAAACTGTTTTTT. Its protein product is CASSPLGQGWVNEKLFF.

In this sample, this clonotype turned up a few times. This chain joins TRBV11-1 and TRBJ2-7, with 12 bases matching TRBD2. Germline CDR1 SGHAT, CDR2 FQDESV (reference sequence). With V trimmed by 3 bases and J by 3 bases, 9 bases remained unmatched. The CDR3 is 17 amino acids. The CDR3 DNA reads TGTGCCAGCAGCTTGGGGACTAGCGGGTATCAAAACTACGAGCAGTACTTC. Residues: CASSLGTSGYQNYEQYF.

The CDR3 coding sequence is TGTGCCACCAGTGTGGCAGAACACACCGGGGAGCTGTTTTTT. It codes for CATSVAEHTGELFF. The rearrangement joins TRBV24-1 to TRBJ2-2; D call uncertain. The V end was cut by 5 bases, the J end by 3 bases, with 9 bases between. Germline V gives CDR1 KGHDR, CDR2 SFDVKD. The CDR3 is 14 residues long.

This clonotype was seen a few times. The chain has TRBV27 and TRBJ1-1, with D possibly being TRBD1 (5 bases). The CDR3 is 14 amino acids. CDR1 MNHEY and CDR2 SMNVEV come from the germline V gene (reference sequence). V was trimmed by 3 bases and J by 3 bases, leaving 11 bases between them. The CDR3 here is CASSFPGTDTEAFF. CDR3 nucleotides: TGTGCCAGCAGTTTTCCGGGGACGGACACTGAAGCTTTCTTT.

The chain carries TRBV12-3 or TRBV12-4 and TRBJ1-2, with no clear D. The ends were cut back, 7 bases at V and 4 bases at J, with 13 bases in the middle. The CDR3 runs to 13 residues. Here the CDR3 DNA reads TGTGCCAGCATTTCCACGGTGACCTATGGCTACACCTTC. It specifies CASISTVTYGYTF.

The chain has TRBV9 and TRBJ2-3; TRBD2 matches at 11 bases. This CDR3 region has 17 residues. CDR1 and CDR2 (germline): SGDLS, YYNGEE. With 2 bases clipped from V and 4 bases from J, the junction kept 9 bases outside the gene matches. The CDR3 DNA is TGTGCCAGCAGCGTGAATAGCGGGGGGGCCAGTTCAGATACGCAGTATTTT. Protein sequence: CASSVNSGGASSDTQYF. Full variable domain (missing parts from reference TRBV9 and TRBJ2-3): DSGVTQTPKHLITATGQRVTLRCSPRSGDLSVYWYQQSLDQGLQFLIQYYNGEERAKGNILERFSAQQFPDLHSELNLSSLELGDSALYFCASSVNSGGASSDTQYFGPGTRLTVL.

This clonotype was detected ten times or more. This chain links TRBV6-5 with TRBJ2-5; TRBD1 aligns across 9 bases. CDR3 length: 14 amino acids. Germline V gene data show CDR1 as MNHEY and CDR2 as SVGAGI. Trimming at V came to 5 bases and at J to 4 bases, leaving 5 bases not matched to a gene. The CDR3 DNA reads TGTGCCAGCAGTATACAGGGGGCGGGAGAGACCCAGTACTTC. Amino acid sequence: CASSIQGAGETQYF.

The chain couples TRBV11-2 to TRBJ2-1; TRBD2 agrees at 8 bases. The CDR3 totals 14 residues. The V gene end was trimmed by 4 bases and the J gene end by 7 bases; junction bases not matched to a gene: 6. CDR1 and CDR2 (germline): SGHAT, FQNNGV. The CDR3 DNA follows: TGTGCCAGCAGCTCAGTTGCTAGCGGGAATGAGCAGTTCTTC. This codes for CASSSVASGNEQFF.

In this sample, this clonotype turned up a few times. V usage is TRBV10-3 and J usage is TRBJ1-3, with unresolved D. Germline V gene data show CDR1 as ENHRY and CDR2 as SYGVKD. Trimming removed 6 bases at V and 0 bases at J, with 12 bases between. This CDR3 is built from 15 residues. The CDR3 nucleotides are TGTGCCATCAGGGCCGGAACTTTCTCTGGAAACACCATATATTTT. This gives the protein CAIRAGTFSGNTIYF.

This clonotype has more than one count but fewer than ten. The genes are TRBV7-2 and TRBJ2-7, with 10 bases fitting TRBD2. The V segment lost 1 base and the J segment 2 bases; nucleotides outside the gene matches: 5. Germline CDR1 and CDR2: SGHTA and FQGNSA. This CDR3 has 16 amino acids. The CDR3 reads CASSLDSTSGAYEQYV. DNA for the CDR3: TGTGCCAGCAGCTTAGATTCTACTAGCGGGGCCTACGAGCAGTACGTC.

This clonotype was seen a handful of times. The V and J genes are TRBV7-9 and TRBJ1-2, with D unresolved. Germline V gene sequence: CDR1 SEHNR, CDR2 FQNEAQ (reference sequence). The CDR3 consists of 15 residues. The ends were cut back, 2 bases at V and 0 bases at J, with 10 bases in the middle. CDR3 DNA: TGTGCCAGCAGCTTACTGAGTCGGGCTAACTATGGCTACACCTTC. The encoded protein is CASSLLSRANYGYTF.

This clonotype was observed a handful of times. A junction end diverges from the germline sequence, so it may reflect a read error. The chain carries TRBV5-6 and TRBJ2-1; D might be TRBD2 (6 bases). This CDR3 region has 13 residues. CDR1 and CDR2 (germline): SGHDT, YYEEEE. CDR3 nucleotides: TGTGCCAGCAGCTTGCAAGACCGGGACTCAACTCTCTTC. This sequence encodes CASSLQDRDSTLF.

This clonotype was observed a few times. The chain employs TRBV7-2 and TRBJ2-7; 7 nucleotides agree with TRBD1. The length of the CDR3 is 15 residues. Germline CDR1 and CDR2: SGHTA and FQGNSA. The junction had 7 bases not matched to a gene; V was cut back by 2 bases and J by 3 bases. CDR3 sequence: CASSLLGQAIYEQYF. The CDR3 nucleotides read TGTGCCAGCAGCTTACTTGGACAGGCTATCTACGAGCAGTACTTC.

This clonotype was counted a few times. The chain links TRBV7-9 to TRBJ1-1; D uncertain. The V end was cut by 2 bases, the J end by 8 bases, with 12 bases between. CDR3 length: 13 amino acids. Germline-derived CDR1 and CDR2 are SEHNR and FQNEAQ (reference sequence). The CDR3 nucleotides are TGTGCCAGCAGCTTATATAGTAGTTCGGAAGCTTTCTTT. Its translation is CASSLYSSSEAFF.

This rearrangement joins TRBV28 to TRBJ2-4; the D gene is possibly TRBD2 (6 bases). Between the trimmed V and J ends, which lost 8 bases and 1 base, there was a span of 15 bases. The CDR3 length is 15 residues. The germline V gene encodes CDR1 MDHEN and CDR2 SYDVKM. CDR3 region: CASLNGGEAKNIQYF. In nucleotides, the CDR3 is TGTGCCAGCCTCAACGGGGGTGAGGCCAAAAACATTCAGTACTTC.

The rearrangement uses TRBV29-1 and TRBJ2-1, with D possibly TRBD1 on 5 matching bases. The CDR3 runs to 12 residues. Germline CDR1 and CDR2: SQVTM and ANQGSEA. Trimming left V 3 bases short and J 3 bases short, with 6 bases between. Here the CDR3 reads CSVDQGYNEQFF. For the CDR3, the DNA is TGCAGCGTTGACCAGGGCTACAATGAGCAGTTCTTC.

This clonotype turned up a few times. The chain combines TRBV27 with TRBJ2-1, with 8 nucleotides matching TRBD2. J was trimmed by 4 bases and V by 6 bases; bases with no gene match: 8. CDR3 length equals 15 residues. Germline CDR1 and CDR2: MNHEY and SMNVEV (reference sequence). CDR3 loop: CASSTWRGVYNEQFF. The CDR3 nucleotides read TGTGCCAGCAGCACGTGGCGGGGGGTTTACAATGAGCAGTTCTTC.

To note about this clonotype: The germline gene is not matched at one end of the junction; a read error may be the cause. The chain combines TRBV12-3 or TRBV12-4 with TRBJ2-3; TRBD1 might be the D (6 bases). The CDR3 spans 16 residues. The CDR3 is CASSFRQGKGTDTLYF. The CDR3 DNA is TGTGCCAGCAGTTTTCGGCAGGGGAAGGGCACAGATACGCTGTATTTT.

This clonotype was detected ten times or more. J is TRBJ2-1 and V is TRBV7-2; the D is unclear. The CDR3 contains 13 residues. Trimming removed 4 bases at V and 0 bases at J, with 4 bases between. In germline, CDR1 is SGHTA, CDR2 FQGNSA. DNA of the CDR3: TGTGCCAGCAGCTCCAACTCCTACAATGAGCAGTTCTTC. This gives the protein CASSSNSYNEQFF.

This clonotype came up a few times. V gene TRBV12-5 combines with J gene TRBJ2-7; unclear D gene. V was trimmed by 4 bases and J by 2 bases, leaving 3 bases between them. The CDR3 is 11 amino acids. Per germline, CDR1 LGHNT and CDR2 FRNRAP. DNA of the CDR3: TGTGCTAGTGGTTCGGCCTACGAGCAGTACGTC. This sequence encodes CASGSAYEQYV.

The chain's CDR3 is CASSSAGRAEAFF. In nucleotides, the CDR3 is TGCGCCAGCAGCTCCGCGGGGAGGGCTGAAGCTTTCTTT. The rearrangement uses TRBV5-1 and TRBJ1-1; D is uncertain. The CDR3 extends over 13 amino acids. From germline, CDR1 is SGHRS and CDR2 YFSETQ. V was pared by 3 bases and J by 6 bases, with 12 bases between.